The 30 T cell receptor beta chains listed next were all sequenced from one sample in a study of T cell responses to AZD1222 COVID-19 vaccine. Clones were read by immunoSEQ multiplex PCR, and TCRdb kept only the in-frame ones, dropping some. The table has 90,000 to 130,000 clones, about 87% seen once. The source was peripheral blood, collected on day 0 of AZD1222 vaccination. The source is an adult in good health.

The CDR3 spells CASRSGTGGPKHAGGANTGELFF. Here the CDR3 DNA reads TGCGCCAGCAGGTCCGGGACAGGGGGCCCTAAACATGCTGGGGGTGCGAACACCGGGGAGCTGTTTTTT. This chain uses TRBV5-1 with TRBJ2-2; 12 nucleotides match TRBD1. V trimming: 5 bases; J trimming: 0 bases; junction bases outside the gene matches: 23. This CDR3 comprises 23 residues. CDR1 is SGHRS and CDR2 is YFSETQ in the germline V gene.

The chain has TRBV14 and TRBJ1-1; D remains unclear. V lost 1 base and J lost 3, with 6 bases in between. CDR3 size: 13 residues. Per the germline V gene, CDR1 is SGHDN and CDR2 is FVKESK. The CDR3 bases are TGTGCCAGCAGCCAAGGTGTCCACACTGAAGCTTTCTTT. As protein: CASSQGVHTEAFF.

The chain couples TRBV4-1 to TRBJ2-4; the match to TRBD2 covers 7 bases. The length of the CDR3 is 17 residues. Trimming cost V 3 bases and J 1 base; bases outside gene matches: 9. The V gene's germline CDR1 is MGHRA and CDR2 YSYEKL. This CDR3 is CASSQGRAGLAKNIQYF. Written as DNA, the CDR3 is TGCGCCAGCAGCCAGGGCAGAGCGGGGCTGGCCAAAAACATTCAGTACTTC.

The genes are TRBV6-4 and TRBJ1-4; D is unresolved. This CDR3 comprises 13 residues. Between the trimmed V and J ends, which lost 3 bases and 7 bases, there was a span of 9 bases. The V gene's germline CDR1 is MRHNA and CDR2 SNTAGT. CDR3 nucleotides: TGTGCCAGCAGTGATGCTCTTGGTGAAAAACTGTTTTTT. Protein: CASSDALGEKLFF.

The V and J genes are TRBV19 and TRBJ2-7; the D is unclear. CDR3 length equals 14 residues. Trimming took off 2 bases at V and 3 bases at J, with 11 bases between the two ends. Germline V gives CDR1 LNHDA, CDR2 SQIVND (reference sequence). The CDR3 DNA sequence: TGTGCCAGTAGTATATACGCAGGAGTCTACGAGCAGTACTTC. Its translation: CASSIYAGVYEQYF.

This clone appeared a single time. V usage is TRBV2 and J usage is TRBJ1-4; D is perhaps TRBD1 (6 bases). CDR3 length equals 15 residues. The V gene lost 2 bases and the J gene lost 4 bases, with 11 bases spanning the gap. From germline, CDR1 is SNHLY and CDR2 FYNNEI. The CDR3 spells CASSERGGVNEKLFF. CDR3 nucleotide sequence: TGTGCCAGCAGTGAAAGGGGGGGAGTTAATGAAAAACTGTTTTTT. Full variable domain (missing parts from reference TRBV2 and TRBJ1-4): EPEVTQTPSHQVTQMGQEVILRCVPISNHLYFYWYRQILGQKVEFLVSFYNNEISEKSEIFDDQFSVERPDGSNFTLKIRSTKLEDSAMYFCASSERGGVNEKLFFGSGTQLSVL.

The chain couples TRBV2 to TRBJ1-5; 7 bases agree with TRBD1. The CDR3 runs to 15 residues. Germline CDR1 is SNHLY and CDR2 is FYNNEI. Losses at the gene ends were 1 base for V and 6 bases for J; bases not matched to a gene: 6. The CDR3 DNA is TGTGCCAGCAGTGAAGTGAGGGGGCAGGGTCAGCCCCAGCATTTT. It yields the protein CASSEVRGQGQPQHF.

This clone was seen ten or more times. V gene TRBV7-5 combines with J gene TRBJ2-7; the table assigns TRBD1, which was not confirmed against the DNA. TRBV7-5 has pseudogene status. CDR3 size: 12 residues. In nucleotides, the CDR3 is TGTGTCAGAAGTGGCCCCGCCTACGAGCAGTACTTC. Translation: CVRSGPAYEQYF.

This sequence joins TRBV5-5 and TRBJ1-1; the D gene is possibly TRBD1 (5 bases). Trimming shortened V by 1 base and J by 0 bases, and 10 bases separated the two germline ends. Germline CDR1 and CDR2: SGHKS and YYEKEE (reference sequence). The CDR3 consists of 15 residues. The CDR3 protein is CASSLWGGMNTEAFF. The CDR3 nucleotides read TGTGCCAGCAGCTTGTGGGGCGGCATGAACACTGAAGCTTTCTTT.

CDR3 coding DNA: TGCGCCAGCAGCTTGCGAGGGGCAGGCACTGAAGCTTTCTTT. Its protein is CASSLRGAGTEAFF. The chain carries TRBV5-1 and TRBJ1-1, with D tentatively TRBD1 (5 bases). The CDR3 runs 14 residues. Germline CDR1 and CDR2: SGHRS and YFSETQ. V gave up 1 base and J gave up 4 bases, with 11 bases separating them.

CDR3 bases: TGTGCCAGCAGCTTATCTCGGACGGTGCATTATGGCTACACCTTC. Residues: CASSLSRTVHYGYTF. V is TRBV7-9 and J is TRBJ1-2; no clear D. Trimming shortened V by 2 bases and J by 5 bases, and 15 bases separated the two germline ends. This CDR3 spans 15 amino acids. Per the germline V gene, CDR1 is SEHNR and CDR2 is FQNEAQ (reference sequence). The variable domain in full, completed from reference TRBV7-9 and TRBJ1-2, reads DTGVSQNPRHKITKRGQNVTFRCDPISEHNRLYWYRQTLGQGPEFLTYFQNEAQLEKSRLLSDRFSAERPKGSFSTLEIQRTEQGDSAMYLCASSLSRTVHYGYTFGSGTRLTVV.

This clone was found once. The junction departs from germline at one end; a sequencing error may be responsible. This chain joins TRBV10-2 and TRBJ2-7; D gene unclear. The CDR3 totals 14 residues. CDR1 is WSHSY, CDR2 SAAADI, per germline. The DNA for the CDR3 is TGCGCCAGCAATGAGGTGGGTGCGGCCTACGAGCAGTACTTC. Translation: CASNEVGAAYEQYF.

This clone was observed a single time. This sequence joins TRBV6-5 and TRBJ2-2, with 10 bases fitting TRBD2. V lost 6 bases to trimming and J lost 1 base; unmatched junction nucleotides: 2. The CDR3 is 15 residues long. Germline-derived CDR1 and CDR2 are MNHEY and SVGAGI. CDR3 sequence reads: CASRLAGVNTGELFF. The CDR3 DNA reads TGTGCCAGCAGGCTAGCGGGAGTGAACACCGGGGAGCTGTTTTTT.

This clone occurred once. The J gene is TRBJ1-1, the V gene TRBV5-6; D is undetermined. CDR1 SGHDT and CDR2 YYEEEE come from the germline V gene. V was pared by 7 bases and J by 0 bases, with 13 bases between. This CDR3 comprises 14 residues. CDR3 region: CASCYSALNTEAFF. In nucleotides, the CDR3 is TGTGCCAGCTGTTATTCGGCGTTGAACACTGAAGCTTTCTTT.

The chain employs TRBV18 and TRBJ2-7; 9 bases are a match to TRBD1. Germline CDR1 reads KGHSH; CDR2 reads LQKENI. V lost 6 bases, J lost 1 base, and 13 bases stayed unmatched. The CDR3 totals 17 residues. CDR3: CASSTLGQGGGSYEQYF. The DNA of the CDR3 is TGTGCCAGCTCCACATTGGGACAGGGTGGAGGATCCTACGAGCAGTACTTC.

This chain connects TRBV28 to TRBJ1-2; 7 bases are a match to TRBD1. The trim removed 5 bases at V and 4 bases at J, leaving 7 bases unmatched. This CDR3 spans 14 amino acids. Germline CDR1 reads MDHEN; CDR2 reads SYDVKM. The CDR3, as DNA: TGTGCCAGCAGTCCCCAGACAGGGACCTATGGCTACACCTTC. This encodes CASSPQTGTYGYTF.

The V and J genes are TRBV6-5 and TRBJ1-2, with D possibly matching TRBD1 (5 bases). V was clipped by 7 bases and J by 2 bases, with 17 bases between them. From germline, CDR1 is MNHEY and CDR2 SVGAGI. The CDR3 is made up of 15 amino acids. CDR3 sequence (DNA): TGTGCCAGCACAACCGACGGGGGACCAAACTATGGCTACACCTTC. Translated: CASTTDGGPNYGYTF.

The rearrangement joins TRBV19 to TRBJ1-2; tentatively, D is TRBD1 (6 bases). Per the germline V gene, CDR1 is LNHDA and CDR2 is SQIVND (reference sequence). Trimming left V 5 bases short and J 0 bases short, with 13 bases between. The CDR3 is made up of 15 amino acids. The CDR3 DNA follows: TGTGCCAGTAGTCGAGGGGGGCGAACTAACTATGGCTACACCTTC. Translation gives CASSRGGRTNYGYTF. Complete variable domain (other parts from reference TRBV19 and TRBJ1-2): DGGITQSPKYLFRKEGQNVTLSCEQNLNHDAMYWYRQDPGQGLRLIYYSQIVNDFQKGDIAEGYSVSREKKESFPLTVTSAQKNPTAFYLCASSRGGRTNYGYTFGSGTRLTVV.

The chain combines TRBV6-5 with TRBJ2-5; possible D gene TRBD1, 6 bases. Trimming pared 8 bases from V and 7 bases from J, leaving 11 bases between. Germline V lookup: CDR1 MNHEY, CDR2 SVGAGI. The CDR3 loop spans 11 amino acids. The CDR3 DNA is TGTGCCAGCTCGACAGGCAGGACCCAGTACTTC. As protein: CASSTGRTQYF.

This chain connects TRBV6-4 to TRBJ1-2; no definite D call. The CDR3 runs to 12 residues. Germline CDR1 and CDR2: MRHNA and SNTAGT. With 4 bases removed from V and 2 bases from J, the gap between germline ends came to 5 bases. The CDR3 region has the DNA TGTGCCAGCAGTGCGGGGAACTATGGCTACACCTTC. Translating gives CASSAGNYGYTF.

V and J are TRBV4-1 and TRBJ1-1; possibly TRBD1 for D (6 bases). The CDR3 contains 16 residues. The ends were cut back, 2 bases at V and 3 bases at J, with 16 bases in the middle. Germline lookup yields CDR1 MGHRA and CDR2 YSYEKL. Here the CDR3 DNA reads TGCGCCAGCAGCCAAAGGACAGCCTCCAGGGACACTGAAGCTTTCTTT. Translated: CASSQRTASRDTEAFF.

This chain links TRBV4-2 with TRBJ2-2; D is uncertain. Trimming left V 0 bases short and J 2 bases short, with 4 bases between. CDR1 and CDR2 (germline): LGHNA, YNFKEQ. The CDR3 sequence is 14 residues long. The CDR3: CASSQDPNTGELFF. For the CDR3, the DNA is TGTGCCAGCAGCCAAGATCCTAACACCGGGGAGCTGTTTTTT.

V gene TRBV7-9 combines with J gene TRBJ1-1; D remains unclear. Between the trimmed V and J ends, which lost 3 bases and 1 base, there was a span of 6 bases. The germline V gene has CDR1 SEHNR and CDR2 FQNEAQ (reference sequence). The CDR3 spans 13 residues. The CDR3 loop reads CASSFQENTEAFF. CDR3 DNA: TGTGCCAGCAGCTTTCAGGAGAACACTGAAGCTTTCTTT.

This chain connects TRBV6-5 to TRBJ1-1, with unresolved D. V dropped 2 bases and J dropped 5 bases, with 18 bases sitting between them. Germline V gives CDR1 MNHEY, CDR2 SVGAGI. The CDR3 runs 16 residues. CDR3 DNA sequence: TGTGCCAGCAGTTACCGACCCGGGTCCCTGGGAACTGAAGCTTTCTTT. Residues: CASSYRPGSLGTEAFF.

The chain's CDR3 is CASSPTGSGANVLTF. The CDR3, as DNA: TGTGCCAGCAGTCCTACAGGCTCTGGGGCCAACGTCCTGACTTTC. The chain employs TRBV27 and TRBJ2-6, with a possible D match to TRBD1 (5 bases). Trimming cost V 5 bases and J 0 bases, with 8 bases left between them. The germline V gene encodes CDR1 MNHEY and CDR2 SMNVEV (reference sequence). The CDR3 length is 15 residues. Together with reference TRBV27 and TRBJ2-6, the CDR3 gives the full variable domain: EAQVTQNPRYLITVTGKKLTVTCSQNMNHEYMSWYRQDPGLGLRQIYYSMNVEVTDKGDVPEGYKVSRKEKRNFPLILESPSPNQTSLYFCASSPTGSGANVLTFGAGSRLTVL.

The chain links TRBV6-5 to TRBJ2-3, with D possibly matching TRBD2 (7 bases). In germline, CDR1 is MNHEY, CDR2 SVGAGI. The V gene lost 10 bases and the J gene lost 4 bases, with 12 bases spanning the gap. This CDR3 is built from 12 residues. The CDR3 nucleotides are TGTGCCACCCGGGGGGCCCCAGATACGCAGTATTTT. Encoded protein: CATRGAPDTQYF.

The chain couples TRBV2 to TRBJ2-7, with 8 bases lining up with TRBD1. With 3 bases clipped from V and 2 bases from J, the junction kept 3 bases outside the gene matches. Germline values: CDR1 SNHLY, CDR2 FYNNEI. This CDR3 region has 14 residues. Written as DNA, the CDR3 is TGTGCCAGCAGTGACTACAGGGGGACCTACGAGCAGTACTTC. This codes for CASSDYRGTYEQYF.

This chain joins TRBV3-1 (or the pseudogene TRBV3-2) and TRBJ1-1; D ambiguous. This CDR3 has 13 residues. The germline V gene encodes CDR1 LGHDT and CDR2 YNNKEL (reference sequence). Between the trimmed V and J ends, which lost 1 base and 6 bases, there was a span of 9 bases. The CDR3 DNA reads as TGTGCCAGCAGCCAAGGGGCCGCCCCTGAAGCTTTCTTT. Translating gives CASSQGAAPEAFF.

The CDR3 sequence: CASSSGTGKLNTEAFF. CDR3 sequence (DNA): TGTGCCAGCAGCAGCGGGACAGGGAAACTGAACACTGAAGCTTTCTTT. V usage is TRBV5-6 and J usage is TRBJ1-1; the match to TRBD1 covers 9 bases. This CDR3 is built from 16 residues. The V gene's germline CDR1 is SGHDT and CDR2 YYEEEE. Unmatched junction bases numbered 7, after V lost 4 bases and J lost 0 bases.

The CDR3 protein is CASSPLPLSGNTIYF. Here the CDR3 DNA reads TGCGCCAGCAGCCCACTCCCTTTATCCGGAAACACCATATATTTT. The chain employs TRBV5-1 and TRBJ1-3, with D unclear. V was trimmed by 4 bases and J by 4 bases, leaving 15 bases between them. Germline V lookup: CDR1 SGHRS, CDR2 YFSETQ. This CDR3 contains 15 residues.